The rows below give T cell receptor beta chains drawn from one sample of a study of CXCR3-negative and CXCR3-positive naive CD8 T cells. With the 5' RACE reads reprocessed, TCRdb shows one record per CDR3 protein and no DNA. Its clone listing holds about 120,000 distinct CDR3 sequences. Specimen: naive CXCR3- CD8+ T cells from blood. Receptors originate from a human donor in good health. Some clones in this sample may be carry-over from other donors' samples. Each CDR3 is given with its conserved first and last residue.

v_gene,j_gene,CDR3aa
TRBV7-9,TRBJ2-7,CATQMGNYEQYF
TRBV5-1,TRBJ2-5,CASRQDSNQETQYF
TRBV29-1,TRBJ2-3,CSVEGAFGTDTQYF
TRBV21-1,TRBJ2-1,CASFQTSGHYNEQLF
TRBV7-3,TRBJ2-7,CASSLTYVLPYEQYF
TRBV7-2,TRBJ2-1,CASSYPNWNEQFF
TRBV7-3,TRBJ2-2,CASSLVPWGLPTGELFF
TRBV14,TRBJ2-2,CASSPIAGLDTGELFF
TRBV25-1,TRBJ2-1,CASNGGSSYNEQFF
TRBV9,TRBJ2-7,CASSPTQAYPYEQYF
TRBV15,TRBJ2-7,CATSRERGLASYEQYF